The clone carrying this TCR beta chain has more than one count but fewer than ten. Per-sample PBMC isolation yielded at least 7 million cells. The CDR3 contains 14 residues. CDR1 is MGHRA and CDR2 is YSYEKL in the germline V gene. Trimming took off 6 bases at V and 3 bases at J, with 15 bases between the two ends. Primers used in a second PCR of about 7 to 12 cycles were a sample-barcoded 5' primer and a J-beta primer mix. TCRdb re-called the 5' RACE reads through MiXCR, storing one row per CDR3 protein. Among roughly 1,700,000 distinct CDR3 sequences listed, about 30% were seen once. The data are from a study of blood T cells in healthy people across ages.

This clonotype originated in a woman aged 30 to 39 in good health. The material sequenced was blood. The chain recombines TRBV4-1 with TRBJ2-7; D remains unclear. The CDR3 sequence is CASSHPGQLYEQYF. As DNA, the CDR3 is TGCGCCAGCAGTCACCCCGGGCAGCTCTACGAGCAGTACTTC.